This TCR beta chain was obtained from a study of blood T cells in healthy people across ages. The use of a sample-barcoded 5' primer and a J-beta primer mix characterized a second PCR of roughly 6 to 11 cycles. Researchers report that a template-switch adaptor with 12 random nucleotides tagged each cDNA molecule. TCRdb re-derived calls from the 5' RACE reads in MiXCR, one entry per CDR3 protein. This table holds 1.5 million to 2 million distinct CDR3 sequences, around 35% found once. In the case of this clonotype: Its antigen is as yet unknown.

Germline-derived CDR1 and CDR2 are DFQATT and SNEGSKA (reference sequence). Between the trimmed V and J ends, which lost 1 base and 4 bases, there was a span of 10 bases. CDR3 length: 13 residues. Study results and limitations: Long-lived donors exceeded aged donors in naive CD4+ cells and diversity. Unsorted PBMC material precluded a definitive naive versus antigen-experienced comparison.

This chain links TRBV20-1 with TRBJ1-2; D possibly corresponds to TRBD1 (5 bases). The receptor comes from a woman in her 30s in good health. What was sequenced was blood. The CDR3: CSARGGRFYGYTF. The CDR3 region has the DNA TGCAGTGCTAGAGGGGGACGTTTCTATGGCTACACCTTC.